This T cell receptor beta chain was retrieved from a study of T cell repertoires in MIS-A myocarditis (dated by TCRdb to the early 2020s). The CDR3 sequence holds 15 residues, the cysteine and phenylalanine included. The DNA shown is the 45-base CDR3, in frame from base 1. Trimming removed 0 bases from V and 3 bases from J, leaving 9 bases between the germline ends. Per the germline V gene, SGHDT is the CDR1 and YYEEEE is the CDR2. TCRbeta CDR3 regions were amplified with the immunoSEQ bias-controlled multiplex PCR and sequenced at high throughput. In the authors' own workflow: The immunoSEQ vendor pipeline collapsed and filtered the CDR3 sequences so that the abundance and frequency of each unique TCRbeta CDR3 could be quantified. Dominant CDR3 amino acid sequences were clustered with SARS-CoV-2-specific ImmuneCODE TCRbeta sequences by CD-HIT using a 90% global sequence identity threshold. A clone was classed as hyperexpanded at a frequency of 0.1 to 1 and as large at a frequency of 0.01 to 0.1. MiXCR was used to confirm CDR3 amino acid sequences and V and J gene assignments of dominant clones. The R stringdist package was used to compute Levenshtein distances between the patient clonotypes and the ImmuneCODE hits. The immuneACCESS repertoire file appears here via TCRdb, limited to in-frame rearrangements. These files lack a portion of the clones; in checked studies, under half of the deficit traces to unresolved V genes, and the cause of the others is not known. V and J calls plus clone size are reproduced from that table; the DNA served to infer D and trimming. Recorded for this sample are 14,000 to 15,000 clones; 70% to 75% of them occurred a single time. The ten largest clones take up about 60% of the sample.

To note about this clone: Its antigen is not yet known. Base quality data are lacking; no much larger clone is found one base away. This CDR3 is also generated by other DNA sequences in the sample.

The QIAamp DNA FFPE kit was used to extract genomic DNA from formalin-fixed paraffin-embedded autopsy tissue. The receptor's source is a man aged 18 to 29 with fulminant myocarditis from multisystem inflammatory syndrome in adults (MIS-A) after COVID-19. This receptor chain uses TRBV5-6 and TRBJ2-2, with a weak D call of TRBD1 (5 bases match). Sequencing used left ventricle heart tissue obtained at autopsy. The sample's cell subset or site label is to be understood as: cardiac tissue sample (left or right ventricle, interventricular septum, or pericardium). The DNA sequence is TGTGCCAGCAGCTTGGTCCAGGGCGACACCGGGGAGCTGTTTTTT. The translation is CASSLVQGDTGELFF.